Presented here are 13 T cell receptor beta chains from one specimen sequenced in a study of blood T cell repertoires in COVID-19. The assay was immunoSEQ multiplex PCR, and TCRdb's table has in-frame clones only and misses some. The sample records around 9,900 clones, roughly four fifths being singletons. Sequenced sample: peripheral blood. Receptors were obtained from a human donor in a cohort sampled during active COVID-19.

The chain couples TRBV28 to TRBJ1-5; TRBD1 is a possible D gene (5 bases). The CDR3 consists of 15 residues. V lost 5 bases and J lost 6, with 17 bases in between. CDR1 and CDR2 (germline): MDHEN, SYDVKM. The CDR3 region is CASSAVGQLGQPQHF. The CDR3 DNA reads as TGTGCCAGCAGTGCCGTCGGACAACTGGGTCAGCCCCAGCATTTT.

This clone was seen only a few times. The J gene is TRBJ1-5, the V gene TRBV30; D not resolved. CDR3 length: 14 residues. The V end was cut by 0 bases, the J end by 9 bases, with 15 bases between. Germline V gene lookup returns CDR1 GTSNPN and CDR2 SVGIG (reference sequence). The CDR3 sequence is CAWSVGLRGPPQHF. CDR3 nucleotide sequence: TGTGCCTGGAGTGTAGGGCTCCGGGGTCCGCCCCAGCATTTT.

This chain joins TRBV5-1 and TRBJ1-5, with 8 bases that match TRBD1. The CDR3 consists of 16 residues. The V gene end was trimmed by 4 bases and the J gene end by 3 bases; junction bases not matched to a gene: 9. Germline V gene sequence: CDR1 SGHRS, CDR2 YFSETQ. The CDR3 region has the DNA TGCGCCAGCAGCCCCGGGGCAGGGGGCACCAATCAGCCCCAGCATTTT. Translated, it gives CASSPGAGGTNQPQHF.

V and J are TRBV7-9 and TRBJ2-1; D gene unclear. CDR1 is SEHNR, CDR2 FQNEAQ, per germline (reference sequence). The V end lost 1 base, the J end lost 10 bases, and 11 bases lay between the germline ends. The length of the CDR3 is 13 residues. The CDR3 sequence is CASSLVLSREQFF. CDR3 sequence (DNA): TGTGCCAGCAGCTTAGTTCTTTCCCGGGAGCAGTTCTTC. Supplemented by reference TRBV7-9 and TRBJ2-1, the full variable domain reads DTGVSQNPRHKITKRGQNVTFRCDPISEHNRLYWYRQTLGQGPEFLTYFQNEAQLEKSRLLSDRFSAERPKGSFSTLEIQRTEQGDSAMYLCASSLVLSREQFFGPGTRLTVL.

The chain is built from TRBV5-1 and TRBJ1-2; 11 bases match TRBD1. The CDR3 is 15 amino acids. V dropped 1 base and J dropped 5; count of bases not matched to a gene: 4. Germline CDR1 SGHRS, CDR2 YFSETQ. In nucleotides, the CDR3 is TGCGCCAGCAGCTTGTCCCGGGACAGGGGGTATGGCTACACCTTC. Translated: CASSLSRDRGYGYTF.

The chain is built from TRBV20-1 and TRBJ1-5, with 9 nucleotides matching TRBD1. V trimming: 3 bases; J trimming: 7 bases; junction bases outside the gene matches: 4. This CDR3 contains 13 residues. Germline values: CDR1 DFQATT, CDR2 SNEGSKA (reference sequence). CDR3 bases: TGCAGTGCTAGTACAGGGGGCGGGCAGCCCCAGCATTTT. Its protein is CSASTGGGQPQHF.

V and J are TRBV28 and TRBJ2-7; D is ambiguous. The CDR3 spans 15 residues. Germline V CDR1 and CDR2: MDHEN, SYDVKM. Trimming cost V 8 bases and J 2 bases, with 19 bases left between them. CDR3: CASAIGRVLPYEQYF. DNA for the CDR3: TGTGCCAGCGCCATCGGCCGGGTCCTCCCCTACGAGCAGTACTTC.

The J gene is TRBJ2-2, the V gene TRBV5-1; D may be TRBD2 (6 bases). This CDR3 has 16 residues. Between the trimmed V and J ends, which lost 6 bases and 1 base, there was a span of 16 bases. Germline loops: CDR1 SGHRS, CDR2 YFSETQ. CDR3: CASTSGVGGNTGELFF. The DNA for the CDR3 is TGCGCCAGCACCTCTGGGGTCGGGGGGAACACCGGGGAGCTGTTTTTT.

The V call is TRBV4-1, the J call TRBJ2-7; 9 bases agree with TRBD2. Trimming at V came to 3 bases and at J to 4 bases, leaving 7 bases not matched to a gene. This CDR3 has 15 amino acids. Germline V gene lookup returns CDR1 MGHRA and CDR2 YSYEKL. The CDR3 spells CASSQGGAGGYEQYF. The CDR3 coding sequence is TGCGCCAGCAGCCAGGGCGGGGCGGGGGGGTACGAGCAGTACTTC.

In its sample, this clone ranks as medium-sized. The chain joins TRBV2 to TRBJ1-3; unclear D gene. Germline lookup yields CDR1 SNHLY and CDR2 FYNNEI. Deletions cut 6 bases from V and 0 bases from J, with 12 bases between. CDR3 size: 15 residues. Written as DNA, the CDR3 is TGTGCCAGCAGCCTGACAACTCACTCTGGAAACACCATATATTTT. It codes for CASSLTTHSGNTIYF.

The chain recombines TRBV10-2 with TRBJ1-1, with 7 bases that match TRBD1. Germline CDR1 and CDR2: WSHSY and SAAADI. V was pared by 6 bases and J by 2 bases, with 6 bases of the junction left unmatched. The CDR3 extends over 14 amino acids. As DNA, the CDR3 is TGCGCCAGCAGCTTAACAGGGGAAAACACTGAAGCTTTCTTT. Its translation is CASSLTGENTEAFF.

The chain uses TRBV19 and TRBJ1-1, with D perhaps matching TRBD1 (5 bases). Trimming cost V 9 bases and J 0 bases, with 17 bases left between them. The germline V gene has CDR1 LNHDA and CDR2 SQIVND (reference sequence). The CDR3 covers 15 residues. The DNA of the CDR3 is TGTGCCAGCATCCCGGGGGGGTTTCTGAACACTGAAGCTTTCTTT. Amino acid sequence: CASIPGGFLNTEAFF.

The rearrangement joins TRBV4-1 to TRBJ1-4, with D possibly matching TRBD1 (5 bases). Germline V gene lookup returns CDR1 MGHRA and CDR2 YSYEKL. The CDR3 runs to 18 residues. Deletions cut 2 bases from V and 4 bases from J, with 20 bases between. As DNA, the CDR3 is TGCGCCAGCAGCCAACAGACCCCGGGGCCGGGGGTTAATGAAAAACTGTTTTTT. Translated, it gives CASSQQTPGPGVNEKLFF.